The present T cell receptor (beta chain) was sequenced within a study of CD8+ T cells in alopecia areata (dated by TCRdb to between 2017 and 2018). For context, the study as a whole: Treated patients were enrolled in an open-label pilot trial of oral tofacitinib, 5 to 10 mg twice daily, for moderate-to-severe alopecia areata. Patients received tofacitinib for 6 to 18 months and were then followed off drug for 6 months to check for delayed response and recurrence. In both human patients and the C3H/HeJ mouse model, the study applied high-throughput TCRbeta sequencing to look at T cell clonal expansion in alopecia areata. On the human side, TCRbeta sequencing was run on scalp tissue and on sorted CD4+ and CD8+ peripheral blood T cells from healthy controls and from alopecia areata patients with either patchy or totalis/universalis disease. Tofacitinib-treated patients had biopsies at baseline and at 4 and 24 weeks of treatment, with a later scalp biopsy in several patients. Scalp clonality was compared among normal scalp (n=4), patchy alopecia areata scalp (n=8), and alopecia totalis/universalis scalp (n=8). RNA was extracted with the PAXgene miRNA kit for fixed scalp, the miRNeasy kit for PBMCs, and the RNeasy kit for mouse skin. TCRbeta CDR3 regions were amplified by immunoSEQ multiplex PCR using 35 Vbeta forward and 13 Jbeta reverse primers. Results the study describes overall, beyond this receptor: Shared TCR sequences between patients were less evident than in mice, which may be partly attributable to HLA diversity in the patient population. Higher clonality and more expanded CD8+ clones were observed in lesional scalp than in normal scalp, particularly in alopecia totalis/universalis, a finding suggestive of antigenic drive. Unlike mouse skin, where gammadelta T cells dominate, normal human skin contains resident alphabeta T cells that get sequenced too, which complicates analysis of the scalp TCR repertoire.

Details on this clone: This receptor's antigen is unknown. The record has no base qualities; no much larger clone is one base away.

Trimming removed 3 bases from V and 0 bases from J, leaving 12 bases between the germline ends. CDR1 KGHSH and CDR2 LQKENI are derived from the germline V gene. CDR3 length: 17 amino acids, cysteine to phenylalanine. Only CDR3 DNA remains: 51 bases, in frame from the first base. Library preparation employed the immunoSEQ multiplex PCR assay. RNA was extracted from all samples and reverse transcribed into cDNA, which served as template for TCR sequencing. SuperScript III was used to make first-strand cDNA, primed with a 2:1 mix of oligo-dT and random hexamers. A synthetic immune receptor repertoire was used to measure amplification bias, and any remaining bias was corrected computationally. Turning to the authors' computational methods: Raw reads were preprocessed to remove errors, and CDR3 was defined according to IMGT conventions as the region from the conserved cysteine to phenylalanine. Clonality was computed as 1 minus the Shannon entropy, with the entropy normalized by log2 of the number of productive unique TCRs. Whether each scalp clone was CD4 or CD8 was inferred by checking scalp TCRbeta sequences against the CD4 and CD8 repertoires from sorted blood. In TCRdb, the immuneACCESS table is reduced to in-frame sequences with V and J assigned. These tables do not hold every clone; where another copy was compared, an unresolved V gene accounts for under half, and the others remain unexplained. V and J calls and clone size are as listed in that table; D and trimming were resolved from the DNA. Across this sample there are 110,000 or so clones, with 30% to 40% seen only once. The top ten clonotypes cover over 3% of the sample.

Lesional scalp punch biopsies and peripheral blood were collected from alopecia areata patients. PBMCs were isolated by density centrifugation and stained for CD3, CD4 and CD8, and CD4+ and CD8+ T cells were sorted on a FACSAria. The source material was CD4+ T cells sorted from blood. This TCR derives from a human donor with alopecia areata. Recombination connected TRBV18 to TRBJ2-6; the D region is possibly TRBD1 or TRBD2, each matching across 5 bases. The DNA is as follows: TGTGCCAGCTCACCCCAATTTGGGGGCTCTGGGGCCAACGTCCTGACTTTC. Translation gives CASSPQFGGSGANVLTF.